These T cell receptor beta chains were read from a single sample in a study. TCRdb re-analysed the 5' RACE reads in MiXCR, keeping a single row per CDR3 protein. The sample lists 45,000 to 60,000 distinct CDR3 sequences, roughly 22% seen once, with approximately 3.4% in the top ten. Sequencing input: tumor-infiltrating naive CD4+ T cells sorted from the breast tumor. These receptors were taken from a female donor with breast cancer. Both conserved end residues are part of each CDR3. The D gene is left open where the match is weak. Clone size is given for some rows only: seen once, a few or many times, or a class if the clone is expanded.

cdr3_length j_call d_call clone_size v_call cdr3_nt cdr3_aa
17 TRBJ2-2 NA few TRBV7-2 TGTGCCAGCGGATCCTCCTGGGAGGTTGCTGGCTCCGGGGAGCTGTTTTTT CASGSSWEVAGSGELFF
13 TRBJ1-5 NA NA TRBV30 TGTGCCTGGAGTGTACGGAGCAATCAGCCCCAGCATTTT CAWSVRSNQPQHF
17 TRBJ2-1 NA few TRBV5-1 TGCGCCAGCAGCTTGGCCGGGTTTAGTAGGGGATACAATGAGCAGTTCTTC CASSLAGFSRGYNEQFF
12 TRBJ1-5 NA NA TRBV2 TGTGCCAGCAGTATGGGACATCAGCCCCAGCATTTT CASSMGHQPQHF
15 TRBJ2-1 TRBD2 many TRBV27 TGTGCCAGCAGTTTAAACGGACTAGTTGGTACTGAGCAGTTCTTC CASSLNGLVGTEQFF
16 TRBJ1-6 NA few TRBV5-1 TGCGCCAGCAGCTCCTCAGGGAACAGGGTTGACTCACCCCTCCACTTT CASSSSGNRVDSPLHF
14 TRBJ2-1 TRBD1 NA TRBV7-8 TGTGCCAGCAGCCTCCGACAGGGGTCCAATGAGCAGTTCTTC CASSLRQGSNEQFF
16 TRBJ2-7 NA NA TRBV28 TGTGCCAGCACAGGCTACCGGGACGGAACACACTACGAGCAGTACTTC CASTGYRDGTHYEQYF
18 TRBJ1-1 TRBD1 NA TRBV4-1 TGCGCCAGCAGTCGTTACCCACTTAGGACAGGTGAGAACACTGAAGCTTTCTTT CASSRYPLRTGENTEAFF
13 TRBJ2-5 TRBD1 NA TRBV5-6 TGTGCCAGCAGCTCCGCAGGGGGAGAGACCCAGTACTTC CASSSAGGETQYF
13 TRBJ1-2 NA NA TRBV6-2/TRBV6-3 TGTGCCAGCAGTGAGGGTAGTAACTATGGCTACACCTTC CASSEGSNYGYTF
14 TRBJ2-3 NA few TRBV5-1 TGCGCCAGCAGCATAGAGACTAGTCCCAATACGCAGTATTTT CASSIETSPNTQYF
14 TRBJ2-2 NA NA TRBV25-1 TGTGCCAGCAGTGGTCAGGGATGGACCGGGGAGCTGTTTTTT CASSGQGWTGELFF
17 TRBJ2-7 TRBD1 NA TRBV28 TGTGCCAGCAGTTTGGGGGGGACAGGGCACCTCTCCTACGAGCAGTACTTC CASSLGGTGHLSYEQYF
15 TRBJ1-1 TRBD1 NA TRBV5-6 TGTGCCAGCAGCTTGGCGGACAGGGAAAGCACTGAAGCTTTCTTT CASSLADRESTEAFF
13 TRBJ1-1 NA many TRBV12-3/TRBV12-4 TGTGCCAGCAGTTTAGCCGAAATTACTGAAGCTTTCTTT CASSLAEITEAFF
14 TRBJ1-5 TRBD1 NA TRBV2 TGTGCCAGCAGTGGGGGACAGACCATGCAGCCCCAGCATTTT CASSGGQTMQPQHF
14 TRBJ1-1 NA NA TRBV5-1 TGCGCCAGCTACGCGGGTAGTGCCCTCAATGAAGCTTTCTTT CASYAGSALNEAFF
13 TRBJ2-7 NA NA TRBV6-2/TRBV6-3 TGTGCCAGCAGTTACGACAGTTTATACGAGCAGTACTTC CASSYDSLYEQYF
14 TRBJ2-7 NA NA TRBV20-1 TGCAGTGCTAGAGATGAAAAGGCCCCCTGGGAGCAGTACTTC CSARDEKAPWEQYF
12 TRBJ1-1 NA NA TRBV3-1 TGTGCCAGCGTGCCCGGGCCGCGAGAAGCTTTCTTT CASVPGPREAFF
12 TRBJ1-4 NA few TRBV7-9 TGTGCCAGCAGCCTCGGGGCTGAAAAACTGTTTTTT CASSLGAEKLFF
20 TRBJ2-5 TRBD2 NA TRBV6-6 TGTGCCAGCAGTACGGTACCGGGACTGACCTTACTAGCGGGAGACGAGACCCAGTACTTC CASSTVPGLTLLAGDETQYF
15 TRBJ2-3 TRBD2 few TRBV6-1 TGTGCCAGCAGCCCCCCCGGGAGGGGGGGAGATACGCAGTATTTT CASSPPGRGGDTQYF
14 TRBJ1-5 NA many TRBV30 TGTGCCTGGAGTACGGGACACCCGAATCAGCCCCAGCATTTT CAWSTGHPNQPQHF
12 TRBJ2-7 NA many TRBV20-1 TGCAGTGCTAGCGGGAGCTCCTACGAGCAGTACTTC CSASGSSYEQYF
13 TRBJ1-2 TRBD1 NA TRBV7-9 TGTGCCAGCAGCGTGGGGACAGCGGGGGGCTACACCTTC CASSVGTAGGYTF
16 TRBJ2-3 TRBD2 NA TRBV24-1 TGTGCCACCAGTAACACTAGCGGGATGCGCACAGATACGCAGTATTTT CATSNTSGMRTDTQYF
14 TRBJ1-4 TRBD1 NA TRBV7-9 TGTGCCAGCAGCTCTGGACAGGGGAATGAAAAACTGTTTTTT CASSSGQGNEKLFF
13 TRBJ1-2 TRBD1 NA TRBV29-1 TGCAGCGGTGGGACAGGGAATGCAGGTGGCTACACCTTC CSGGTGNAGGYTF
14 TRBJ1-4 NA few TRBV7-9 TGTGCCAGCAGCCCAACCCCCCCGGCTGAAAAACTGTTTTTT CASSPTPPAEKLFF
14 TRBJ2-1 NA many TRBV7-2 TGTGCCAGCAGCTTAGGTATAGGGGGAGGGGAGCAGTTCTTC CASSLGIGGGEQFF
17 TRBJ2-7 TRBD2 NA TRBV4-1 TGCGCCAGCAGCCAAGAGGGAGGAGGGGGACTAGTCTACGAGCAGTACTTC CASSQEGGGGLVYEQYF
13 TRBJ1-5 NA NA TRBV4-2 TGCGCCAGCAGCCAAGAGGGAAGGTGGCCCCAGCATTTT CASSQEGRWPQHF
14 TRBJ2-7 NA few TRBV7-6 TGTGCCAGCAGCTTAGGTTCGGGAGCAGGGGAGCAGTACTTC CASSLGSGAGEQYF
14 TRBJ2-5 TRBD1 many TRBV9 TGTGCCAGCAGCAAGACAGGGGGGGGAGAGACCCAGTACTTC CASSKTGGGETQYF
15 TRBJ1-5 NA NA TRBV27 TGTGCCAGCAGTTTTACTGTTGGGCTCGGTCAGCCCCAGCATTTT CASSFTVGLGQPQHF
15 TRBJ1-1 TRBD1 NA TRBV29-1 TGCAGCGTTTTGGGGACAGGGAGGGGGAACACTGAAGCTTTCTTT CSVLGTGRGNTEAFF
17 TRBJ2-5 TRBD2 NA TRBV20-1 TGCAGTGCTATACAGACTAGCGGGAGGGCCTATGAAGAGACCCAGTACTTC CSAIQTSGRAYEETQYF
18 TRBJ2-5 TRBD2 medium-sized TRBV5-1 TGCGCCAGCAGCCTCGGGACTAGGAGGGCGGGGTCCCAAGAGACCCAGTACTTC CASSLGTRRAGSQETQYF
16 TRBJ2-5 TRBD1 few TRBV5-6 TGTGCCAGCAGCTTGGATTTGGACAGGGAACGGGAGACCCAGTACTTC CASSLDLDRERETQYF
14 TRBJ2-2 NA many TRBV5-1 TGCGCCAGCAGCTTAAGACCAGGGGCCGGGGAGCTGTTTTTT CASSLRPGAGELFF
15 TRBJ2-5 NA NA TRBV20-1 TGCAGTGCTAGCCTTTCCGGGGCCCCTAGAGAGACCCAGTACTTC CSASLSGAPRETQYF
15 TRBJ1-2 NA many TRBV7-2 TGTGCCAGCAGCGAATACCGGCAGGGATCCTATGGCTACACCTTC CASSEYRQGSYGYTF
18 TRBJ1-5 NA NA TRBV27 TGTGCCAGCAGCCTCTTTGGGGCAGGGGCCCGAGGCAATCAGCCCCAGCATTTT CASSLFGAGARGNQPQHF
14 TRBJ1-1 NA few TRBV5-1 TGCGCCAGCAGCTTGGGAAAATCGAACACTGAAGCTTTCTTT CASSLGKSNTEAFF
13 TRBJ2-7 NA few TRBV7-2 TGTGCCAGCAGCCGCACTCCCTTCTACGAGCAGTACTTC CASSRTPFYEQYF
14 TRBJ2-3 TRBD2 NA TRBV5-1 TGCGCCAGCAGCGGGCGGGAGTTATCAGATACGCAGTATTTT CASSGRELSDTQYF
13 TRBJ1-2 TRBD1 NA TRBV6-6 TGTGCCACTGCGACAGGGAATAACTATGGCTACACCTTC CATATGNNYGYTF